The 31 T cell receptor beta chains presented below share a single source sample, sequenced in a study of blood T cell repertoires in COVID-19. Produced via immunoSEQ multiplex PCR; TCRdb's table is partial and in-frame only. The table lists 350,000 to 400,000 clones, about 87% of them singletons. Material for sequencing was PBMCs or T cells enriched from blood (not recorded which). All receptors come from a man aged 35-49 years in a cohort exposed to, infected with or recovered from COVID-19 (not recorded which).

The gene calls are TRBV28 and TRBJ1-2; unclear D gene. The CDR3 loop spans 12 amino acids. Germline V gene lookup returns CDR1 MDHEN and CDR2 SYDVKM. The V and J ends lost 5 bases and 5 bases respectively, with 9 bases between them. CDR3 bases: TGTGCCAGCAGTCGAGGTCTTTATGGCTACACCTTC. As protein: CASSRGLYGYTF.

The V and J genes are TRBV18 and TRBJ1-3; 7 bases are shared with TRBD1. This CDR3 has 16 residues. Germline-derived CDR1 and CDR2 are KGHSH and LQKENI. With V trimmed by 5 bases and J by 4 bases, 11 bases remained unmatched. In DNA form, the CDR3 reads TGTGCCAGCTCAGAAGGACAGGCGCGGTCAGGAAACACCATATATTTT. Amino acid sequence: CASSEGQARSGNTIYF.

The rearrangement uses TRBV6-5 and TRBJ2-7; the D gene is possibly TRBD2 (5 bases). This CDR3 has 12 residues. The germline V and J ends were trimmed by 5 bases and 5 bases, with 10 bases remaining between them. Per the germline V gene, CDR1 is MNHEY and CDR2 is SVGAGI. The CDR3 protein is CASSHGGHEQYF. CDR3 DNA sequence: TGTGCCAGCAGTCACGGCGGGCACGAGCAGTACTTC.

J is TRBJ2-2 and V is TRBV19; D remains ambiguous. Trimming removed 3 bases at V and 4 bases at J, with 15 bases between. The V gene's germline CDR1 is LNHDA and CDR2 SQIVND (reference sequence). The CDR3 length is 16 residues. The CDR3 nucleotides read TGTGCCAGTAGTATTCGAGAGGCGTTTGCCACCGGGGAGCTGTTTTTT. Translation: CASSIREAFATGELFF.

This clone was counted between two and nine times. The rearrangement links TRBV6-5 to TRBJ2-7, with 7 bases matching TRBD2. This CDR3 contains 13 residues. V lost 6 bases and J lost 6; bases outside the gene matches: 8. Per the germline V gene, CDR1 is MNHEY and CDR2 is SVGAGI. The CDR3, as DNA: TGTGCCAGCAGCAGCGGGATACGCGGCGAGCAGTACTTC. It is translated as CASSSGIRGEQYF.

This chain connects TRBV28 to TRBJ1-5, with TRBD1 identical over 8 bases. This CDR3 region has 15 residues. CDR1 MDHEN and CDR2 SYDVKM come from the germline V gene. V lost 5 bases to trimming and J lost 5 bases; unmatched junction nucleotides: 8. CDR3 sequence (DNA): TGTGCCAGCAGTACCCCTGGACAGGGTTATCAGCCCCAGCATTTT. Its translation is CASSTPGQGYQPQHF. Full variable domain (outside the CDR3, taken from reference TRBV28 and TRBJ1-5): DVKVTQSSRYLVKRTGEKVFLECVQDMDHENMFWYRQDPGLGLRLIYFSYDVKMKEKGDIPEGYSVSREKKERFSLILESASTNQTSMYLCASSTPGQGYQPQHFGDGTRLSIL.

J is TRBJ2-3 and V is TRBV6-4; 8 nucleotides align to TRBD1. J was trimmed by 4 bases and V by 4 bases; bases with no gene match: 1. Per the germline V gene, CDR1 is MRHNA and CDR2 is SNTAGT. The CDR3 totals 13 residues. This CDR3 is CASSADRADTQYF. The CDR3 bases are TGTGCCAGCAGTGCGGACAGGGCAGATACGCAGTATTTT.

The chain uses TRBV6-1 and TRBJ1-2; D may be TRBD1 (6 bases). Germline V gene lookup returns CDR1 MNHNS and CDR2 SASEGT. With 2 bases removed from V and 7 bases from J, the gap between germline ends came to 14 bases. The CDR3 is 14 residues long. The CDR3 DNA sequence: TGTGCCAGCAGTGAAAACCACAGGGACGGTGGCTACACCTTC. Its protein is CASSENHRDGGYTF.

CDR3 residues: CASSLLTVQKQFF. CDR3 in DNA: TGTGCCAGCAGTTTATTGACAGTTCAGAAGCAGTTCTTC. This chain connects TRBV27 to TRBJ2-1; weak D call: TRBD1 (5 bases). The CDR3 is made up of 13 amino acids. V dropped 1 base and J dropped 11 bases, with 12 bases sitting between them. Per the germline V gene, CDR1 is MNHEY and CDR2 is SMNVEV (reference sequence).

This clone was observed a single time. The J gene is TRBJ2-1, the V gene TRBV30, with 8 bases fitting TRBD1. CDR1 is GTSNPN and CDR2 is SVGIG in the germline V gene (reference sequence). The CDR3 covers 13 residues. The junction had 6 bases not matched to a gene; V was cut back by 3 bases and J by 8 bases. The CDR3 region has the DNA TGTGCCTGGAGCGTTACAGGGGGTGATGAGCAGTTCTTC. It specifies CAWSVTGGDEQFF.

In nucleotides, the CDR3 is TGTGCCAGCAGATCTTTTGCGAGGGGCTACACCTTC. Translation gives CASRSFARGYTF. The chain combines TRBV12-3 or TRBV12-4 with TRBJ1-2; no definite D call. This CDR3 comprises 12 residues. The V and J ends lost 6 bases and 8 bases respectively, with 13 bases between them.

V gene TRBV19 combines with J gene TRBJ2-7; TRBD2 matches at 11 bases. In germline, CDR1 is LNHDA, CDR2 SQIVND (reference sequence). This CDR3 has 15 residues. Unmatched junction bases numbered 3, after V lost 3 bases and J lost 2 bases. CDR3 coding DNA: TGTGCCAGTAGTATCACTAGCGGGAGACCCTACGAGCAGTACTTC. It specifies CASSITSGRPYEQYF.

This clone was detected a few times. The genes are TRBV10-3 and TRBJ1-4; a possible D gene is TRBD1 (6 bases). Germline V lookup: CDR1 ENHRY, CDR2 SYGVKD. CDR3 length equals 14 residues. V was clipped by 8 bases and J by 8 bases, with 18 bases between them. CDR3: CAIRPGAEGEKLFF. The CDR3 nucleotides read TGTGCCATCCGACCAGGGGCCGAGGGGGAAAAACTGTTTTTT.

The J gene is TRBJ2-1, the V gene TRBV10-1; TRBD2 matches at 10 bases. CDR3 length: 14 amino acids. Unmatched junction bases numbered 11, after V lost 6 bases and J lost 12 bases. Germline V CDR1 and CDR2: WNHNN, SYGVQD (reference sequence). For the CDR3, the DNA is TGCGCCAGCAGCCTAGCGGGAGTGTTAGCCGGGCAGTTCTTC. It encodes CASSLAGVLAGQFF.

The chain employs TRBV5-1 and TRBJ2-3; possible D gene TRBD2, 5 bases. Trimming took off 2 bases at V and 3 bases at J, with 7 bases between the two ends. CDR1 and CDR2 from the germline V gene are SGHRS and YFSETQ. The CDR3 is made up of 13 amino acids. CDR3 amino acids: CASSFSGTDTQYF. CDR3 in DNA: TGCGCCAGCAGCTTTTCGGGGACAGATACGCAGTATTTT.

V gene TRBV25-1 combines with J gene TRBJ2-2; D is undetermined. CDR1 is MGHDK and CDR2 is SYGVNS in the germline V gene. This CDR3 contains 15 residues. V was clipped by 3 bases and J by 4 bases, with 12 bases between them. Written as DNA, the CDR3 is TGTGCCAGCAGTGATGCCAAGGAGACCACCGGGGAGCTGTTTTTT. Amino acids: CASSDAKETTGELFF.

The chain links TRBV6-5 to TRBJ1-2, with TRBD1 matching over 9 bases. Germline V gives CDR1 MNHEY, CDR2 SVGAGI. This CDR3 has 13 amino acids. After removal of 4 bases from V and 8 bases from J, the junction contained 5 bases not matched to a gene. The CDR3 region has the DNA TGTGCCAGCAGTTCCCAACAGGGGGCAGGCTACACCTTC. Its protein product is CASSSQQGAGYTF.

The rearrangement links TRBV3-1 (or the pseudogene TRBV3-2) to TRBJ2-1; tentatively, D is TRBD1 (6 bases). CDR1 is LGHDT, CDR2 YNNKEL, per germline (reference sequence). The CDR3 spans 14 residues. With 4 bases removed from V and 6 bases from J, the gap between germline ends came to 13 bases. The DNA for the CDR3 is TGTGCCAGCAGCCCGGGACACACAGGCAATGAGCAGTTCTTC. Protein: CASSPGHTGNEQFF.

The gene calls are TRBV3-1 (or the pseudogene TRBV3-2) and TRBJ1-6, with TRBD1 identical over 9 bases. The CDR3 covers 15 residues. Germline CDR1 LGHDT, CDR2 YNNKEL (reference sequence). Trimming cost V 6 bases and J 6 bases; bases outside gene matches: 6. The CDR3 DNA sequence: TGTGCCAGCAGTACCCAGGACAGGGGTAATTCACCCCTCCACTTT. This gives the protein CASSTQDRGNSPLHF.

This chain connects TRBV5-1 to TRBJ2-2; D possibly corresponds to TRBD2 (7 bases). Germline-derived CDR1 and CDR2 are SGHRS and YFSETQ. The length of the CDR3 is 17 residues. V lost 0 bases, J lost 7 bases, and 19 bases lay in between. The CDR3 sequence: CASSLARGAQLGGELFF. The CDR3, as DNA: TGCGCCAGCAGCTTGGCTCGGGGGGCCCAACTGGGCGGGGAGCTGTTTTTT.

In regard to this clone: One junction end disagrees with the germline gene, perhaps due to a read error. Different DNA sequences within this sample yield the same CDR3. The chain employs TRBV29-1 and TRBJ2-7; perhaps TRBD2 as D (5 bases). The CDR3 contains 12 residues. Germline V gene lookup returns CDR1 SQVTM and CDR2 ANQGSEA. CDR3: CSVEGLAYEQYF. In nucleotides, the CDR3 is TGCAGCGTGGAAGGGCTAGCATACGAGCAGTACTTC.

This clone was seen just once. The chain combines TRBV5-1 with TRBJ2-3; TRBD2 matches at 15 bases. Per germline, CDR1 SGHRS and CDR2 YFSETQ. V lost 0 bases to trimming and J lost 9 bases; unmatched junction nucleotides: 2. The CDR3 consists of 15 residues. CDR3 amino acids: CASSLGTSGRETQYF. The CDR3 DNA reads as TGCGCCAGCAGCTTGGGGACTAGCGGGAGGGAGACGCAGTATTTT.

The chain couples TRBV2 to TRBJ2-7, with 8 nucleotides matching TRBD1. Per germline, CDR1 SNHLY and CDR2 FYNNEI. Trimming cost V 6 bases and J 5 bases; bases outside gene matches: 9. The CDR3 has 14 amino acids. The CDR3 DNA reads as TGTGCCAGCAGAGTCGACAGGGGTGCAAACGAGCAGTACTTC. Protein product: CASRVDRGANEQYF.

This chain uses TRBV30 with TRBJ1-5; TRBD1 might be the D (5 bases). The CDR3 covers 12 residues. The germline CDR1 and CDR2 sequences are GTSNPN and SVGIG (reference sequence). Trimming left V 5 bases short and J 4 bases short, with 9 bases between. The CDR3 protein is CAWGAGNQPQHF. The CDR3 DNA sequence: TGTGCCTGGGGAGCAGGGAATCAGCCCCAGCATTTT.

The V and J genes are TRBV19 and TRBJ2-7; a weak D match, TRBD2 (6 bases). This CDR3 is built from 13 residues. CDR1 LNHDA and CDR2 SQIVND come from the germline V gene (reference sequence). V gave up 5 bases and J gave up 5 bases, with 13 bases separating them. CDR3 nucleotide sequence: TGTGCCAGTAGTCCGATATGGGGGGACGAGCAGTACTTC. Protein: CASSPIWGDEQYF.

This clone was counted a single time. The V call is TRBV18, the J call TRBJ2-3; the D is unclear. The CDR3 extends over 17 amino acids. Per the germline V gene, CDR1 is KGHSH and CDR2 is LQKENI. V was pared by 1 base and J by 3 bases, with 17 bases between. CDR3 loop: CASSPQLVKPNTDTQYF. CDR3 in DNA: TGTGCCAGCTCACCACAGCTAGTTAAGCCCAATACAGATACGCAGTATTTT.

The chain links TRBV7-3 to TRBJ2-2; D is possibly TRBD2 (6 bases). Germline CDR1 and CDR2: SGHTA and FQGTGA. The V gene lost 5 bases and the J gene lost 4 bases, with 17 bases spanning the gap. This CDR3 contains 16 residues. CDR3 sequence reads: CASSPIPGVATGELFF. As DNA, the CDR3 is TGTGCCAGCAGCCCAATCCCGGGGGTTGCCACCGGGGAGCTGTTTTTT.

V and J are TRBV13 and TRBJ2-5; 11 nucleotides match TRBD1. The V gene's germline CDR1 is PRHDT and CDR2 FYEKMQ (reference sequence). With V trimmed by 5 bases and J by 8 bases, 1 base remained unmatched. This CDR3 region has 12 residues. CDR3 residues: CASSRTGGTQYF. CDR3 nucleotides: TGTGCCAGCAGCCGGACAGGGGGCACCCAGTACTTC.

This clone was found once. The chain recombines TRBV6-5 with TRBJ2-5, with TRBD1 as a possible D gene (5 bases). The CDR3 extends over 12 amino acids. V was shortened by 8 bases and J by 5 bases, with 12 bases between the two germline ends. Germline loops: CDR1 MNHEY, CDR2 SVGAGI. The CDR3 loop reads CASGRGLETQYF. CDR3 DNA: TGTGCCAGCGGTAGGGGCCTCGAGACCCAGTACTTC.

The CDR3 nucleotides read TGCGCCAGCAGTAGACAGGGGGCTTGGAATCAGCCCCAGCATTTT. Protein: CASSRQGAWNQPQHF. The chain couples TRBV10-1 to TRBJ1-5; TRBD1 agrees at 10 bases. The junction had 5 bases not matched to a gene; V was cut back by 5 bases and J by 4 bases. Germline assignment: CDR1 WNHNN and CDR2 SYGVQD (reference sequence). CDR3 length: 15 residues.

This chain connects TRBV11-2 to TRBJ1-3, with D perhaps matching TRBD1 (5 bases). The CDR3 is 16 residues long. Trimming removed 1 base at V and 0 bases at J, with 10 bases between. In germline, CDR1 is SGHAT, CDR2 FQNNGV. The CDR3 nucleotides read TGTGCCAGCAGCTTAGGACAGACGAGCTCTGGAAACACCATATATTTT. Amino acids: CASSLGQTSSGNTIYF.